The clone carrying this TCR beta chain was detected only a few times. The antigen remains unidentified. This entry comes from a study of cytomegalovirus exposure and HLA in healthy donors. Findings and caveats of the study: Most of the TCR beta V segments (in an earlier analysis) were productive either about 90% or about 30% of the time. Some TCR beta chains (164 of them) were listed as cytomegalovirus-associated.

The PCR made use of 60 Vbeta and 13 Jbeta primers. This table comes from immunoSEQ multiplex PCR, and its TCRdb copy is limited to in-frame clones, with some not included. The table includes over 130,000 clones, more than 60% detected once. Trimming pared 5 bases from V and 7 bases from J, leaving 16 bases between. From germline, CDR1 is SGHTA and CDR2 FQGNSA. This CDR3 region has 14 residues. V usage is TRBV7-2 and J usage is TRBJ2-3, with D perhaps matching TRBD2 (6 bases). The sequenced sample was PBMCs. This receptor was taken from a woman aged 55-70 years in good health and CMV-seronegative. The CDR3 spells CASSLGVAEHTQYF. For the CDR3, the DNA is TGTGCCAGCAGCCTCGGGGTAGCGGAACATACGCAGTATTTT.